The next 7 T cell receptor beta chains were all read from a single sample in a study of cytomegalovirus exposure and HLA in healthy donors. The study ran its PCR with 60 Vbeta and 13 Jbeta primers. The data were produced by immunoSEQ multiplex PCR, yet TCRdb's version contains in-frame clones alone and is incomplete. Of some 120,000 clones listed, around 84% were seen once; the top ten hold about 1.7%. The sample comprised PBMCs. These receptors all stem from a man younger than 30 in good health and CMV-seronegative.

This chain uses TRBV19 with TRBJ1-1; TRBD1 matches 10 bases. Looked up from germline, CDR1 is LNHDA and CDR2 is SQIVND (reference sequence). V lost 5 bases to trimming and J lost 11 bases; unmatched junction nucleotides: 8. This CDR3 region has 13 residues. The CDR3 DNA reads TGTGCCAGTAGTTGGGGGACAGGGGTAAATGCTTTCTTT. It is translated as CASSWGTGVNAFF.

The rearrangement links TRBV19 to TRBJ1-5; 11 bases map to TRBD1. Looked up from germline, CDR1 is LNHDA and CDR2 is SQIVND (reference sequence). J was trimmed by 4 bases and V by 6 bases; bases with no gene match: 5. CDR3 length equals 15 residues. CDR3 sequence: CASSQRDRGNQPQHF. The CDR3 DNA reads as TGTGCCAGTAGCCAAAGGGACAGGGGGAATCAGCCCCAGCATTTT.

The V and J genes are TRBV7-9 and TRBJ1-1, with D unclear. Germline V gene sequence: CDR1 SEHNR, CDR2 FQNEAQ (reference sequence). The germline V and J ends were trimmed by 2 bases and 1 base, with 8 bases remaining between them. CDR3 length: 14 amino acids. DNA of the CDR3: TGTGCCAGCAGCTTATGGCCTGCGAACACTGAAGCTTTCTTT. Protein product: CASSLWPANTEAFF.

The chain couples TRBV4-2 to TRBJ2-1; the match to TRBD2 covers 8 bases. This CDR3 is built from 16 residues. The V gene end was trimmed by 1 base and the J gene end by 9 bases; junction bases not matched to a gene: 11. CDR1 is LGHNA, CDR2 YNFKEQ, per germline. The CDR3 bases are TGTGCCAGCAGCCAAGTTGGGACGGGGGGGCAGAGTGAGCAGTTCTTC. It is translated as CASSQVGTGGQSEQFF.

This chain connects TRBV6-1 to TRBJ1-4; weak D call: TRBD1 (6 bases). The CDR3 is made up of 14 amino acids. CDR1 and CDR2 (germline): MNHNS, SASEGT. Trimming shortened V by 4 bases and J by 5 bases, and 11 bases separated the two germline ends. CDR3 nucleotides: TGTGCCAGCAGTGTACAGGGACGAAATGAAAAACTGTTTTTT. Residues: CASSVQGRNEKLFF.

The chain couples TRBV18 to TRBJ1-3, with 7 bases identical to TRBD1. Germline CDR1 reads KGHSH; CDR2 reads LQKENI. V was clipped by 5 bases and J by 3 bases; unmatched bases: 10. The CDR3 is made up of 16 amino acids. Here the CDR3 reads CASSSSATGLGNTIYF. DNA for the CDR3: TGTGCCAGCTCATCCTCCGCGACAGGGCTTGGAAACACCATATATTTT.

The V and J genes are TRBV5-1 and TRBJ1-2, with D possibly matching TRBD1 (5 bases). This CDR3 is 13 amino acids long. V shed 4 bases and J shed 5 bases, with 12 bases lying between them. In germline, CDR1 is SGHRS, CDR2 YFSETQ. CDR3 in amino acids: CASSPNGHYGYTF. The CDR3 DNA reads TGCGCCAGCAGCCCCAACGGACATTATGGCTACACCTTC.